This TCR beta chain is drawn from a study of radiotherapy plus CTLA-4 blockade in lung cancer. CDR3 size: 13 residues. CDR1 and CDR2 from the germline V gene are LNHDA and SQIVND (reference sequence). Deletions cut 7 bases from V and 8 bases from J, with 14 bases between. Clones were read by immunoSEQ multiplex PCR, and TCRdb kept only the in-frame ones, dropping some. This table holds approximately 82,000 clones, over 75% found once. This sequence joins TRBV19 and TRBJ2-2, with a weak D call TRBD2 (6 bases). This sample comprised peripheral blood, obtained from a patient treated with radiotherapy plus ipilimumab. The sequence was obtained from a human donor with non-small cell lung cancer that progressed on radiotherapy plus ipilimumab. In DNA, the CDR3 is TGTGCCAGTACCTATGGGAGGCGTGGGGAGCTGTTTTTT. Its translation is CASTYGRRGELFF.